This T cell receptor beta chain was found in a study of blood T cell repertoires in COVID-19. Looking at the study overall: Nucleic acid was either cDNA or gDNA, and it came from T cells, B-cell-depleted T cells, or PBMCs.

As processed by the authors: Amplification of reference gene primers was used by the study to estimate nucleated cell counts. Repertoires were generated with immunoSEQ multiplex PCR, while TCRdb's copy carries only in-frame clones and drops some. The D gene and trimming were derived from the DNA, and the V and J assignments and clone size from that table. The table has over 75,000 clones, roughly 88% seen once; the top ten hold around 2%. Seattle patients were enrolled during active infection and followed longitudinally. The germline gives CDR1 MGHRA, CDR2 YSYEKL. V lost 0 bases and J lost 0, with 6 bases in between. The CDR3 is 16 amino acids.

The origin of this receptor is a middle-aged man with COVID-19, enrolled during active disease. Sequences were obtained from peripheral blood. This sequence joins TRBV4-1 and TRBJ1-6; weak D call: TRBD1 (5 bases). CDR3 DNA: TGCGCCAGCAGCCAAGATACAGGCTCCTATAATTCACCCCTCCACTTT. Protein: CASSQDTGSYNSPLHF.